The clone carrying this TCR beta chain has only a few counts. This sample was included in a study of blood T cells in healthy people across ages. The CDR3 length is 15 residues. Germline loops: CDR1 SEHNR, CDR2 FQNEAQ (reference sequence). V was pared by 4 bases and J by 1 base, with 14 bases between. With a J-beta primer mix and a sample-barcoded 5' primer, a second PCR ran 7 to 11 cycles. TCRdb reanalysed the 5' RACE reads using MiXCR and keeps one entry per CDR3 protein. The sample holds fewer than 2,000,000 distinct CDR3 sequences, roughly 43% seen once. This sequence originates from a human donor in good health. The gene calls are TRBV7-9 and TRBJ2-7; weak D call: TRBD2 (6 bases). Sample: blood. DNA of the CDR3: TGTGCCAGCAGCTCATCGGGGGATCTATCCTACGAGCAGTACTTC. Protein product: CASSSSGDLSYEQYF.